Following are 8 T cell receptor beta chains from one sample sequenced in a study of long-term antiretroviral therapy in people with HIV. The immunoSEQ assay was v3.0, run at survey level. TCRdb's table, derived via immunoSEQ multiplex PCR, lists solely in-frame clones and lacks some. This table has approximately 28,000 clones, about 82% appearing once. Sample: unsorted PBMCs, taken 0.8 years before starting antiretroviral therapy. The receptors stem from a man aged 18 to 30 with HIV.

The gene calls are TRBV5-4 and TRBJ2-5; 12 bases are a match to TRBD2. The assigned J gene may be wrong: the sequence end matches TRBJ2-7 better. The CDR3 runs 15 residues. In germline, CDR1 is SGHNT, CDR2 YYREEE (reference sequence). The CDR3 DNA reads TGTGCCAGCAGCCCAGAGACTAGCGGGAGATACGAGCAGTACTTC. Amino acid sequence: CASSPETSGRYEQYF.

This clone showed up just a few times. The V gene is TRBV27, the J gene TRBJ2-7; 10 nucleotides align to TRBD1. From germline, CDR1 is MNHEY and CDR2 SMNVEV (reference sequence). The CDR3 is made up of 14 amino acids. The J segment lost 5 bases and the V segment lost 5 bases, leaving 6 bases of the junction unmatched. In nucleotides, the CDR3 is TGTGCCAGCAGTCCCATGACAGGGGGCGACGAGCAGTACTTC. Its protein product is CASSPMTGGDEQYF.

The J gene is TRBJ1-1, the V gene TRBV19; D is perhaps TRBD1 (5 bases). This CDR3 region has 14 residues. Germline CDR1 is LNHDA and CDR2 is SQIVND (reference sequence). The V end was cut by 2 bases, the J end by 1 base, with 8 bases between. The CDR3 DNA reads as TGTGCCAGTAGTATAATCGGACAGAACACTGAAGCTTTCTTT. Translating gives CASSIIGQNTEAFF.

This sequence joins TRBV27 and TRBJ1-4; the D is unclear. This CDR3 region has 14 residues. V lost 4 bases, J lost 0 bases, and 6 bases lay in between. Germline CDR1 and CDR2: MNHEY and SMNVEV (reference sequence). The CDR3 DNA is TGTGCCAGCAGTTGGCTTGCAACTAATGAAAAACTGTTTTTT. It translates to CASSWLATNEKLFF.

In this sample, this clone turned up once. The CDR3 reads CASSLGGRAIYEQYF. CDR3 bases: TGTGCCAGCAGTTTAGGGGGGAGGGCTATCTACGAGCAGTACTTC. V gene TRBV28 combines with J gene TRBJ2-7, with 7 bases that match TRBD2. V was clipped by 2 bases and J by 3 bases; unmatched bases: 7. Germline V gene data show CDR1 as MDHEN and CDR2 as SYDVKM. The CDR3 has 15 residues.

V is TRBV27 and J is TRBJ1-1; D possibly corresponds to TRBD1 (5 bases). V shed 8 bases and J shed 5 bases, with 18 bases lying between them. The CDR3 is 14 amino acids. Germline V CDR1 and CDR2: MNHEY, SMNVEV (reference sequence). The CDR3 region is CASRTLAGGTEAFF. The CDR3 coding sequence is TGTGCCAGCCGAACCCTTGCGGGGGGAACTGAAGCTTTCTTT.

The CDR3 spells CASSYPARGPRTYNEQFF. The CDR3 DNA reads TGTGCCAGCAGCTACCCCGCCCGGGGGCCACGTACCTACAATGAGCAGTTCTTC. The genes are TRBV7-9 and TRBJ2-1; tentatively, D is TRBD1 or TRBD2 (6 bases each). Trimming left V 4 bases short and J 2 bases short, with 21 bases between. Germline V gene sequence: CDR1 SEHNR, CDR2 FQNEAQ (reference sequence). The CDR3 has 18 amino acids. Drawing the rest from reference TRBV7-9 and TRBJ2-1, the complete variable domain is DTGVSQNPRHKITKRGQNVTFRCDPISEHNRLYWYRQTLGQGPEFLTYFQNEAQLEKSRLLSDRFSAERPKGSFSTLEIQRTEQGDSAMYLCASSYPARGPRTYNEQFFGPGTRLTVL.

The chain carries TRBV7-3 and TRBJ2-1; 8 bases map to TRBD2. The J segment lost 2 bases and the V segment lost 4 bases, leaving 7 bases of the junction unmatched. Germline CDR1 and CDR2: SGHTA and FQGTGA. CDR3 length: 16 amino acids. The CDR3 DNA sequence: TGTGCCAGCAGCTCCAGCCTTAGCGGGACCTACAATGAGCAGTTCTTC. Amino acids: CASSSSLSGTYNEQFF.